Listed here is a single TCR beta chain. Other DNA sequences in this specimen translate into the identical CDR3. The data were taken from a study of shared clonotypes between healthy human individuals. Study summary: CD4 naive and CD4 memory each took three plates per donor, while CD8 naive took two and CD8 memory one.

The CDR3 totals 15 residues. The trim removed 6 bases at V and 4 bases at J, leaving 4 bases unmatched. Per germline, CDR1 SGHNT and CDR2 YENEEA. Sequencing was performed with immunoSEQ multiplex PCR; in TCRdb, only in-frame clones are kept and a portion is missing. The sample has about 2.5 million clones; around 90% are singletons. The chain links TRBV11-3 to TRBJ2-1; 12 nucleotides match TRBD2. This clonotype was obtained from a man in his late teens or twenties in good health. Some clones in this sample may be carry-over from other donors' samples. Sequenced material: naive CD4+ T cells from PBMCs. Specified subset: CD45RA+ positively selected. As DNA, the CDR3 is TGTGCCAGCAGTTCCGGGACTAGCGGGTACAATGAGCAGTTCTTC. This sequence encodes CASSSGTSGYNEQFF.